The entry that follows covers one T cell receptor (beta chain) sequence. The specificity of this receptor is unknown. One base away there is no much larger clone; base qualities are not given. The goal of deep resolution MiSeq sequencing was a depth between 1 in 1 million and 1 in 200,000 T cells, and coverage averaged 10x per clonotype. TCR beta libraries were generated with the immunoSEQ hsTCRB Kit. The published analysis was carried out like this. The data were analyzed with ImmunoSEQ Analyzer and ImmunoSEQ Data Assistant, and V, D and J gene assignments followed IMGT definitions. Clonality, with values ranging from 0 to 1, was calculated as one minus the normalized Shannon entropy of productive rearrangement frequencies. Only overrepresented clonotypes making up at least 0.05% of the repertoire of each patient were included in the public clonotype analysis. Some twelve age-matched healthy donor repertoires from immuneACCESS were used as controls for clonality. As stored in TCRdb, this immuneACCESS dataset retains in-frame rearrangements with V and J assigned. A fraction of the clones does not appear; measured against another copy, unresolved V genes explain less than half of the discrepancy, and the remainder lacks a known reason. V, J and clone size derive from that table, while D and trimming were established from the DNA sequence. The sample yields 250,000 to 350,000 clones; more than 70% were counted once. Of the sample, approximately 5.1% is held by the ten largest clones.

These data originate in a study of cytotoxic CD8 clonotypes in ibrutinib-treated CLL (dated by TCRdb to about 2021). At the level of the whole study: The cohort included some 14 treatment-naive and roughly 10 relapsed/refractory patients; 17 were IGHV unmutated. The response samples were drawn at a median of 12 months into treatment, with a range of roughly 6 to 40 months. Partial responses were observed in some 24 patients and complete responses in 2; after a median follow-up of 68 months, remission was maintained in roughly 14 patients and progression was observed in some twelve. Samples averaged approximately 260,000 productive templates and 90,000 to 95,000 productive rearrangements. Every remission and progressive disease sample was obtained while ibrutinib was still being received by the patients. Cryopreserved peripheral blood mononuclear cells were obtained prior to treatment, at the time of response, and at either disease progression or sustained remission. Of the approximately 90 participants in the trial, about 26 had longitudinal samples available.

What the study reported, not specific to this receptor: Public clonotypes were rare and either shrank or stayed stable during treatment, and the rise in clonality at ibrutinib response reflected expansion of private clonotypes. Sustained-remission and progressing patients did not have matched sampling times, and lymph node repertoires were not examined. Baseline clonality exceeded that of age-matched healthy donors and correlated strongly with circulating CD8+ T-cell counts. An increase in clonality was observed at ibrutinib response, with clonality remaining stable during sustained remission and falling back toward baseline at progression.

Trimming removed 5 bases from V and 0 bases from J, leaving 4 bases between the germline ends. The germline V gene (reference sequence) specifies SEHNR as CDR1 and FQNEAQ as CDR2. Reading from cysteine to phenylalanine, the CDR3 counts 12 amino acids. The CDR3 DNA has 36 bases and is translated from base 1. The time point tag for this specimen amounts to: progressive disease on ibrutinib. For TCR beta library preparation, approximately 1.8 micrograms of genomic DNA was extracted from cryopreserved PBMCs. Longitudinal blood samples from CLL patients receiving ibrutinib monotherapy were subjected to high-throughput TCR beta sequencing. The patients were enrolled in a single-center, open-label phase 2 trial of ibrutinib monotherapy.

This receptor was taken from a human donor with chronic lymphocytic leukemia. The rearranged chain carries TRBV7-9 and TRBJ1-1, with the identity of the D gene unclear. Specimen: PBMCs, collected at disease progression, from a patient treated with ibrutinib. The CDR3 amino acid sequence is: CASSLMNTEAFF. The DNA is TGTGCCAGCAGCCTAATGAACACTGAAGCTTTCTTT.